These T cell receptor beta chains were read from a single sample in a study of T cells in tuberculosis. Measured with immunoSEQ multiplex PCR; TCRdb has only the in-frame clones, and not every one. The data hold 25,000 to 35,000 clones, with 92% observed a single time. The source material was PBMCs, sampled at tuberculosis diagnosis. Receptor source: an adult with tuberculosis. Each CDR3 is given with its conserved first and last residue. The D gene is left open where the match is weak. Size tells how often a clone was seen (once, few, many) or the class of an expanded clone, and some rows leave it out.

>TRBD2|TRBJ2-7|NA|TRBV10-1
TGCGCCAGCAGTGAAAGGCTAGCGGGAGGGAAGTACGAGCAGTACTTC
CASSERLAGGKYEQYF
>NA|TRBJ1-1|NA|TRBV14
TGTGCCAGCAGCACGCTACAGGGACGGAACACTGAAGCTTTCTTT
CASSTLQGRNTEAFF
>TRBD1|TRBJ1-1|NA|TRBV5-6
TGTGCCAGCAGCCCACCTAATTTGAGACAGGGGGGGTGGAACACTGAAGCTTTCTTT
CASSPPNLRQGGWNTEAFF
>TRBD1|TRBJ2-4|NA|TRBV28
TGTGCCAGCAGTTCTGAGGGACAGGGGAAGAACATTCAGTACTTC
CASSSEGQGKNIQYF
>NA|TRBJ1-2|NA|TRBV6-1
TGTGCCAGCAGACCCAGGGACTATGGCTACACCTTC
CASRPRDYGYTF
>NA|TRBJ1-6|once|TRBV2
TGTGCCAGCGGAAACTCAGGCGATTCACCCCTCCACTTT
CASGNSGDSPLHF
>TRBD1|TRBJ2-7|NA|TRBV27
TGTGCCAGCAGTTCCGGACAGGGGAGATCCTACGAGCAGTACTTC
CASSSGQGRSYEQYF
>NA|TRBJ2-7|NA|TRBV7-8
TGTGCCAGCAGCGGGGCCGTCTCCTACGAGCAGTACTTC
CASSGAVSYEQYF
>TRBD1|TRBJ1-4|NA|TRBV9
TGTGCCAGCAGCGAACTGACAGGGGTAGGTGAAAAACTGTTTTTT
CASSELTGVGEKLFF
>TRBD1|TRBJ2-5|NA|TRBV18
TGTGCCAGCTCACCACCACCAGGGGGAGAGACCCAGTACTTC
CASSPPPGGETQYF
>NA|TRBJ1-6|NA|TRBV15
TGTGCCACCAGCAGGACAGACAGTTCGAATTCACCCCTCCACTTT
CATSRTDSSNSPLHF
>NA|TRBJ2-1|NA|TRBV9
TGTGCCAGCAGCGTCCAGGGGGGCTTTAGCGGGACTGTGGATGAGCAGTTCTTC
CASSVQGGFSGTVDEQFF
>NA|TRBJ2-7|NA|TRBV15
TGTGCCACCAGCAGAGAAGGGGCCTCCTACGAGCAGTACTTC
CATSREGASYEQYF
>TRBD2|TRBJ2-1|once|TRBV7-1
TGTGCCAGCAGCTTTGGAGCGGGGGGAGGTGAGCAGTTCTTC
CASSFGAGGGEQFF
>NA|TRBJ2-7|once|TRBV6-5
TGTGCCAGCAACCAACAGGGTAAAGCGGCTCGCGAGCAGTACTTC
CASNQQGKAAREQYF
>NA|TRBJ2-7|NA|TRBV5-7
TGTGCCAGCAGCTTGCGGGGATTGCCCTTCTACGAGCAGTACTTC
CASSLRGLPFYEQYF
>NA|TRBJ1-4|NA|TRBV11-2
TGTGCCAGCAGCCCTAATACGGTTGAAAAACTGTTTTTT
CASSPNTVEKLFF
>NA|TRBJ1-2|NA|TRBV2
TGTGCCAGCAGTTTCAGGTCCTCTCCCTATGGCTACACCTTC
CASSFRSSPYGYTF
>NA|TRBJ1-4|NA|TRBV4-1
TGCGCCAGCAGCCCCCTGGGCAGAACTAATGAAAAACTGTTTTTT
CASSPLGRTNEKLFF
>NA|TRBJ2-7|NA|TRBV28
TGTGCCAGCAGTAGAGGAGGACGCTCCTACGAGCAGTACTTC
CASSRGGRSYEQYF
>NA|TRBJ2-3|NA|TRBV19
TGTGCCAGTAGTATGGGCAGGGGAGATACGCAGTATTTT
CASSMGRGDTQYF
>TRBD2|TRBJ2-7|NA|TRBV7-2
TGTGCCAGCAGCTCTACCGGGACTAGCGGGACCATGCCGCGCGAGCAGTACTTC
CASSSTGTSGTMPREQYF
>TRBD1|TRBJ1-5|NA|TRBV19
TGTGCCAGTAGTGTAGACAGGGGAAACAATCAGCCCCAGCATTTT
CASSVDRGNNQPQHF
>TRBD2|TRBJ2-1|once|TRBV25-1
TGTGCCAGCAGTGAAGCGGGAGAGACCTACAATGAGCAGTTCTTC
CASSEAGETYNEQFF
>NA|TRBJ1-1|NA|TRBV6-1
TGTGCCAGCAGTGGGCAATGGGCAAACCTGAACACTGAAGCTTTCTTT
CASSGQWANLNTEAFF
>NA|TRBJ1-2|few|TRBV5-4
TGTGCCAGCAGCTTGGCGGGGAACTATGGCTACACCTTC
CASSLAGNYGYTF
>NA|TRBJ1-1|NA|TRBV7-6
TGTGCCAGCAGCTCCCTAGGGGCTTCAATCACTGAAGCTTTCTTT
CASSSLGASITEAFF
>NA|TRBJ1-2|NA|TRBV14
TGTGCCAGCAGTCCAGGGGTTAGCTATGGCTACACCTTC
CASSPGVSYGYTF
>TRBD2|TRBJ2-2|NA|TRBV5-1
TGCGCCAGCAGCCCCGGGACTAGCGGGATAGGTCGCGGGGAGCTGTTTTTT
CASSPGTSGIGRGELFF
>TRBD2|TRBJ2-2|NA|TRBV4-2
TGTGCCAGCAGCGTAAGCAGGACTAGCGTGAACACCGGGGAGCTGTTTTTT
CASSVSRTSVNTGELFF